A selection of T cell receptor beta chains follows, all from one sample in a study of early stage breast cancer tumors. Produced via immunoSEQ multiplex PCR; TCRdb's table is partial and in-frame only. The data hold about 10,000 clones, with 78% observed a single time. The sequenced sample was normal breast tissue next to the tumor. These receptors all come from a person in their forties with breast cancer. Both conserved end residues are part of each CDR3. Each record gives: D gene, V gene, clone size, J gene, CDR3 protein, CDR3 DNA. A D gene is named only where the DNA matches it firmly. The size entry is marked missing in some rows and otherwise reads once, few, many or a size class.

TRBD2,TRBV5-1,once,TRBJ2-5,CASSLGASGSSETQYF,TGCGCCAGCAGCTTGGGGGCTAGCGGGAGTTCAGAGACCCAGTACTTC
-,TRBV19,-,TRBJ1-3,CASSIESFSGNTIYF,TGTGCCAGTAGTATTGAGTCCTTCTCTGGAAACACCATATATTTT
-,TRBV19,-,TRBJ1-5,CASRSSNNNKNQPQHF,TGTGCCAGTAGGTCCTCCAATAACAATAAGAATCAGCCCCAGCATTTT
-,TRBV20-1,-,TRBJ2-6,CSARGANVLTF,TGCAGTGCTAGAGGGGCCAACGTCCTGACTTTC
TRBD1,TRBV19,once,TRBJ1-2,CASRGLGGDSNYGYTF,TGTGCCAGTAGAGGGTTAGGAGGGGACAGTAACTATGGCTACACCTTC
-,TRBV10-1,-,TRBJ2-3,CASSLGGADTQYF,TGCGCCAGCAGTTTGGGGGGCGCAGATACGCAGTATTTT
-,TRBV27,-,TRBJ1-1,CASSPRGGTHTEAFF,TGTGCCAGCAGTCCTCGGGGCGGGACCCACACTGAAGCTTTCTTT
-,TRBV7-9,-,TRBJ2-1,CASSLGHGAGQFF,TGTGCCAGCAGCTTAGGGCACGGGGCTGGGCAGTTCTTC
-,TRBV11-3,once,TRBJ2-1,CASSPPAQADNEQFF,TGTGCCAGCAGCCCGCCAGCGCAAGCAGACAATGAGCAGTTCTTC
-,TRBV7-2,-,TRBJ2-5,CASSLLRQETQYF,TGTGCCAGCAGCTTGCTACGGCAAGAGACCCAGTACTTC
-,TRBV7-2,-,TRBJ2-5,CASNVSGAPLARPETQYF,TGTGCCAGCAACGTATCCGGGGCCCCCTTGGCCCGTCCGGAGACCCAGTACTTC
-,TRBV30,-,TRBJ2-5,CARTQGGHQETQYF,TGTGCCCGGACCCAAGGCGGACACCAAGAGACCCAGTACTTC
-,TRBV30,-,TRBJ2-1,CAWSRPGGRGFF,TGTGCCTGGAGTAGACCCGGTGGGCGGGGGTTCTTC
TRBD1,TRBV7-2,once,TRBJ2-1,CASSLGLSDRGSFGEQFF,TGTGCCAGCAGCTTAGGATTATCGGACAGGGGCTCCTTCGGTGAGCAGTTCTTC
TRBD1,TRBV2,few,TRBJ2-7,CASSGQGGYEQYF,TGTGCCAGCAGTGGACAGGGGGGATACGAGCAGTACTTC
-,TRBV5-1,-,TRBJ1-3,CASSLDSSGNTIYF,TGCGCCAGCAGCTTGGACAGCTCTGGAAACACCATATATTTT
TRBD2,TRBV2,-,TRBJ2-5,CASSGTSGVMGETQYF,TGTGCCAGCAGTGGGACTAGCGGGGTCATGGGGGAGACCCAGTACTTC
-,TRBV11-1,few,TRBJ1-1,CASSLPGTEAFF,TGTGCCAGCAGCTTGCCGGGGACTGAAGCTTTCTTT
-,TRBV28,-,TRBJ2-1,CASSLGGTLNEQFF,TGTGCCAGCAGTTTAGGGGGCACCCTCAATGAGCAGTTCTTC
TRBD1,TRBV18,-,TRBJ2-3,CASSTWTGGDLTDTQYF,TGTGCCAGCTCAACATGGACAGGGGGCGACCTCACAGATACGCAGTATTTT
TRBD1,TRBV23-1,medium-sized,TRBJ1-5,CASTQGAGNQPQHF,TGCGCCAGCACTCAGGGGGCCGGCAATCAGCCCCAGCATTTT
TRBD2,TRBV4-1,-,TRBJ2-3,CASSQRVVAGGADTQYF,TGCGCCAGCAGCCAAAGAGTTGTAGCGGGAGGGGCAGATACGCAGTATTTT
-,TRBV19,-,TRBJ2-3,CASSIDRSTDTQYF,TGTGCCAGTAGTATAGACCGGAGCACAGATACGCAGTATTTT
-,TRBV4-1,-,TRBJ2-1,CASSRALFSYNEQFF,TGCGCCAGCAGCCGAGCCCTATTCTCCTACAATGAGCAGTTCTTC
-,TRBV7-9,-,TRBJ1-1,CASSQGHVDLEAFF,TGTGCCAGCAGCCAAGGACATGTGGACCTTGAAGCTTTCTTT